These T cell receptor beta chains were read from a single sample in a study of human T cells and chemical hapten exposure. TCRdb recomputed calls from the RACE reads with MiXCR, one row per CDR3 protein. Here the sample spans approximately 80,000 distinct CDR3 sequences, 13% being singletons. The starting material was whole blood, obtained in connection with sensitization to the hapten diphenylcyclopropenone (DPC). Source of these receptors: a woman aged 50 to 60 with alopecia areata. Some clones in this sample may be carry-over from other donors' samples. Both conserved end residues are part of each CDR3. D genes are given only for firm matches. Clone size is stated in some rows and not others, as once, few, many or a class when expanded.

j_gene,v_gene,abundance,d_gene,CDR3nt,CDR3aa
TRBJ1-1,TRBV6-6,few,NA,TGTGCCAGCAGATACACAGGGAACACTGAAGCTTTCTTT,CASRYTGNTEAFF
TRBJ2-1,TRBV11-2,few,TRBD2,TGTGCCAGCGGGCACTATAGCGGGAGGACCTACAATGAGCAGTTCTTC,CASGHYSGRTYNEQFF
TRBJ2-7,TRBV20-1,many,NA,TGCAGTGCTAGAGGACGCGAGCAGTACTTC,CSARGREQYF
TRBJ2-7,TRBV18,few,TRBD2,TGTGCCAGCTCACCCCTAGCGGCCCTCTACGAGCAGTACTTC,CASSPLAALYEQYF
TRBJ1-1,TRBV20-1,few,NA,TGCAGTGCTATAAGGGACTCTTTCGTCGAAGCTTTCTTT,CSAIRDSFVEAFF
TRBJ1-4,TRBV5-4,few,NA,TGTGCCAGCAGCTACAGGGAAGAGGAAAAACTGTTTTTT,CASSYREEEKLFF
TRBJ2-1,TRBV2,many,TRBD2,TGTGCCAGCAGGATTAGCGGGAGCTGGAATGAGCAGTTCTTC,CASRISGSWNEQFF
TRBJ2-1,TRBV29-1,many,TRBD1,TGCAGCGTTGAAGATCAAGGCAGGGGGTTCGATGAGCAGTTCTTC,CSVEDQGRGFDEQFF
TRBJ1-5,TRBV18,NA,NA,TGTGCCAGCTCACCCCTCCCCCGGAATCCTCAGCCCCAGCATTTT,CASSPLPRNPQPQHF
TRBJ2-1,TRBV15,many,NA,TGTGCCACCAGCAGAGAATCAGGACACAATGAGCAGTTCTTC,CATSRESGHNEQFF
TRBJ2-1,TRBV24-1,few,NA,TGTGCCACCACTCGGGGCCCACGACCGCTGGGCAATGAGCAGTTCTTC,CATTRGPRPLGNEQFF
TRBJ1-6,TRBV10-3,NA,NA,TGTGCCATCAGTGAGCCAAATTCACCCCTCCACTTT,CAISEPNSPLHF
TRBJ1-2,TRBV5-1,NA,NA,TGCGCCAGCAGCTTGGATCCAACGGGAACTAATACTTATGGCTACACCTTC,CASSLDPTGTNTYGYTF
TRBJ1-4,TRBV9,few,NA,TGTGCCAGCTCAGGGGCCGCTGAAAAACTGTTTTTT,CASSGAAEKLFF
TRBJ2-1,TRBV11-2,few,NA,TGTGCCAGCAGCTTAGAGAGTTGGAGTGAGCAGTTCTTC,CASSLESWSEQFF
TRBJ1-5,TRBV4-2,few,NA,TGTGCCAGCAGCCCGCAGAGAAATCAGCCCCAGCATTTT,CASSPQRNQPQHF
TRBJ2-5,TRBV20-1,NA,TRBD2,TGCAGTGCTAGAGATTTGCCTAGCGGGAGAAAGTCGGAGACCCAGTACTTC,CSARDLPSGRKSETQYF
TRBJ1-1,TRBV29-1,NA,NA,TGCAGCGTCCAGCCGTGGATGAACACTGAAGCTTTCTTT,CSVQPWMNTEAFF
TRBJ2-6,TRBV5-1,many,NA,TGCGCCAGCGCATTGCAGAGCTCTGGGGCCAACGTCCTGACTTTC,CASALQSSGANVLTF
TRBJ2-7,TRBV29-1,many,TRBD2,TGCAGCGTAGGACTAGCGGGAGGGTACGAGCAGTACTTC,CSVGLAGGYEQYF
TRBJ2-3,TRBV29-1,NA,TRBD1,TGCAGCGTCATGGTACAGGGGGCTAGGACAGATACGCAGTATTTT,CSVMVQGARTDTQYF
TRBJ1-2,TRBV20-1,few,NA,TGCAGTGCTAGAGAGGACAGAGCTCCTTATGGCTACACCTTC,CSAREDRAPYGYTF
TRBJ1-4,TRBV29-1,NA,NA,TGCAGCATTTACAGCGCAACTAATGAAAAACTGTTTTTT,CSIYSATNEKLFF
TRBJ1-2,TRBV7-9,many,NA,TGTGCCAGCAGCTTATTGGGACCCCCTGGCGGCTACACCTTC,CASSLLGPPGGYTF
TRBJ2-2,TRBV28,NA,TRBD1,TGTGCCAGCAGTTCCCCCGGGACAGGGGTCTCCGGGGAGCTGTTTTTT,CASSSPGTGVSGELFF
TRBJ1-5,TRBV20-1,few,TRBD1,TGCAGTGCTTCTACAGGGGGCAATCAGCCCCAGCATTTT,CSASTGGNQPQHF
TRBJ1-1,TRBV11-2,few,NA,TGTGCCAGCAGCTTCGGGAACACTGAAGCTTTCTTT,CASSFGNTEAFF
TRBJ1-1,TRBV20-1,NA,NA,TGCAGTGCCCGACTAGCCTCCCTCTTT,CSARLASLF
TRBJ2-1,TRBV5-1,many,NA,TGCGCCAGCAGTTTTACCCAGCTCGCGGGGAATGAGCAGTTCTTC,CASSFTQLAGNEQFF
TRBJ2-2,TRBV27,many,NA,TGTGCCAGCAGTTTGTCGGGACACCACACCGGGGAGCTGTTTTTT,CASSLSGHHTGELFF
TRBJ1-4,TRBV4-2,NA,NA,TGTGCCAGCAGCCAAAAAGGATTTGGAACTAATGAAAAACTGTTTTTT,CASSQKGFGTNEKLFF
TRBJ2-7,TRBV7-2,many,TRBD2,TGTGCCAGCAGCGCTGGACTAGCGGGAGGATACGAGCAGTACTTC,CASSAGLAGGYEQYF
TRBJ1-1,TRBV14,NA,NA,TGTGCCAGCAGCTCAGATGACCGAACGGGAATCGCTGAAGCTTTCTTT,CASSSDDRTGIAEAFF
TRBJ2-1,TRBV7-8,many,TRBD1,TGTGCCAGCAGCTTCGACAGGGCTAGTGAGCAGTTCTTC,CASSFDRASEQFF
TRBJ1-1,TRBV7-2,many,NA,TGTGCCAGCAGCCCTTGGACAGTTGAAGCTTTCTTT,CASSPWTVEAFF
TRBJ2-1,TRBV12-3/TRBV12-4,NA,TRBD2,TGTGCCAGCAGCCCTAGCGGGAGAATTTTCGGAGAGCAGTTCTTC,CASSPSGRIFGEQFF
TRBJ1-3,TRBV12-3/TRBV12-4,NA,NA,TGTGCCAGCGGCCGCGGGCCGGGAAACACCATATATTTT,CASGRGPGNTIYF
TRBJ2-1,TRBV29-1,NA,NA,TGCAGCGTTGACGGAGTAGCGCGACCCTACAATGAGCAGTTCTTC,CSVDGVARPYNEQFF
TRBJ1-1,TRBV3-1,few,TRBD1,TGTGCCAGCAGCCAGGACAGGGTGAGAGCTTTCTTT,CASSQDRVRAFF
TRBJ2-6,TRBV3-1,many,NA,TGTGCCAGCAAGGGGGGCTCTGGGGCCAACGTCCTGACTTTC,CASKGGSGANVLTF
TRBJ2-7,TRBV28,NA,NA,TGTGCCAGCAGTCTAAGGCTGGAGCAGTACTTC,CASSLRLEQYF
TRBJ2-1,TRBV10-2,NA,TRBD2,TGCGCCAGCAGTGATCTACCCCCCGGGAGGGGGGCCTCCTACAATGAGCAGTTCTTC,CASSDLPPGRGASYNEQFF
TRBJ1-2,TRBV29-1,few,NA,TGCAGCGTTGAGGTTGGCTACACCTTC,CSVEVGYTF
TRBJ2-2,TRBV3-1,NA,TRBD1,TGTGCCAGCAGCCGTATCGACAGGGAGAACACCGGGGAGCTGTTTTTT,CASSRIDRENTGELFF
TRBJ2-1,TRBV6-5,NA,NA,TGTGCCAGCAGTTCTACAGGGACTGAGCAGTTCTTC,CASSSTGTEQFF
TRBJ1-1,TRBV29-1,many,NA,TGCAGCGTTGAAGGCCCAAGGGGAGGACACACTGAAGCTTTCTTT,CSVEGPRGGHTEAFF
TRBJ2-7,TRBV29-1,few,NA,TGCAGCGTCGCCTCCTCCAGGGGCTACGAGCAGTACTTC,CSVASSRGYEQYF
TRBJ2-7,TRBV10-3,once,NA,TGTGCCATCAGTGAGTTAACCTACGAGCAGTACTTC,CAISELTYEQYF
TRBJ1-5,TRBV2,many,NA,TGTGCCAGCAGTGAAGATAGGGCAGCCCAGCATTTT,CASSEDRAAQHF
TRBJ1-1,TRBV3-1,NA,NA,TGTGCCAGCAGCCAAACAGGGATCCTGAACACTGAAGCTTTCTTT,CASSQTGILNTEAFF
TRBJ2-1,TRBV7-9,NA,TRBD1,TGTGCCAGCAGCTTGACCGGGACAGGGATCCTCTCCTACAATGAGCAGTTCTTC,CASSLTGTGILSYNEQFF
TRBJ1-1,TRBV7-9,many,NA,TGTGCCAGCAGCTTAGGTGCAGGGCGGAACACTGAAGCTTTCTTT,CASSLGAGRNTEAFF
TRBJ1-1,TRBV20-1,many,NA,TGCAGTGCTAACCAGGACATGAACACTGAAGCTTTCTTT,CSANQDMNTEAFF
TRBJ2-7,TRBV6-2/TRBV6-3,many,TRBD1,TGTGCCAGCAGTTATGGACAGGGACTCAGCTCCTACGAGCAGTACTTC,CASSYGQGLSSYEQYF
TRBJ2-5,TRBV20-1,many,NA,TGCAGTGCTAGAGATCAAGCGCTGCAAGAGACCCAGTACTTC,CSARDQALQETQYF
TRBJ2-7,TRBV25-1,many,NA,TGTGCCGTCTCCCCAGGGGACGAGCAGTACTTC,CAVSPGDEQYF
TRBJ1-4,TRBV29-1,NA,NA,TGCAGCGTGGCACCGGGACCGAGCAATGAAAAACTGTTTTTT,CSVAPGPSNEKLFF